A single sample gave rise to the 18 T cell receptor beta chains below, sequenced in a study of post-analysis software for immune sequencing data. Unique molecular identifiers had been added to the TCR beta cDNA libraries. MiXCR, run by TCRdb on the PCR reads, gives a single entry per CDR3 protein. The sample holds hundreds of thousands of distinct CDR3 sequences, approximately 59% seen once. What these receptors recognize is not known. General study results and limits: Patients carried a handful of TRBV segments more frequently than controls did, and TRBV5-6, TRBV5-1 and TRBV20-1 were among them.

Sequenced material: blood. The receptors here all came from a girl aged 2 to 9 with multiple sclerosis.

The chain uses TRBV11-2 and TRBJ2-7, with TRBD2 matching 9 bases. CDR1 is SGHAT, CDR2 FQNNGV, per germline. The CDR3 is 15 residues long. The V segment lost 5 bases and the J segment 5 bases; nucleotides outside the gene matches: 10. Written as DNA, the CDR3 is TGTGCCAGCAGCCTCAGGGTAGCTAGCGGGAACGAGCAGTACTTC. Protein: CASSLRVASGNEQYF.

Only a few counts were recorded for this clonotype. The J gene is TRBJ1-2, the V gene TRBV6-5; perhaps TRBD1 as D (6 bases). CDR1 is MNHEY, CDR2 SVGAGI, per germline. V was trimmed by 8 bases and J by 2 bases, leaving 12 bases between them. CDR3 length: 13 residues. The CDR3 nucleotides are TGTGCCAGCCGGACAGATTTAAACTATGGCTACACCTTC. As protein: CASRTDLNYGYTF.

The chain links TRBV27 to TRBJ1-1; the match to TRBD1 covers 11 bases. CDR1 is MNHEY, CDR2 SMNVEV, per germline (reference sequence). This CDR3 comprises 16 residues. V trimming: 3 bases; J trimming: 3 bases; junction bases outside the gene matches: 6. The CDR3 DNA follows: TGTGCCAGCAGTTTGGACAGGGGGCGAGGAGACACTGAAGCTTTCTTT. Translating it yields CASSLDRGRGDTEAFF.

This chain connects TRBV20-1 to TRBJ1-5; no clear D gene. Germline-derived CDR1 and CDR2 are DFQATT and SNEGSKA (reference sequence). Trimming took off 3 bases at V and 5 bases at J, with 11 bases between the two ends. The CDR3 spans 13 residues. The CDR3 DNA reads as TGCAGTGCTAGGGGCCCCGGGGATCAGCCCCAGCATTTT. It translates to CSARGPGDQPQHF.

This clonotype was counted a few times. This rearrangement joins TRBV11-2 to TRBJ2-1; 8 bases are a match to TRBD2. This CDR3 comprises 16 residues. V gave up 5 bases and J gave up 3 bases; unmatched junction bases: 9. Germline CDR1 and CDR2: SGHAT and FQNNGV. CDR3 nucleotide sequence: TGTGCCAGCAGCCCACAACCGGGACTAGTCTACAATGAGCAGTTCTTC. Protein sequence: CASSPQPGLVYNEQFF. Full variable domain (rest looked up from reference TRBV11-2 and TRBJ2-1): EAGVAQSPRYKIIEKRQSVAFWCNPISGHATLYWYQQILGQGPKLLIQFQNNGVVDDSQLPKDRFSAERLKGVDSTLKIQPAKLEDSAVYLCASSPQPGLVYNEQFFGPGTRLTVL.

The V call is TRBV18, the J call TRBJ1-2; TRBD1 is a possible D gene (5 bases). CDR1 is KGHSH, CDR2 LQKENI, per germline. V was cut by 3 bases and J by 2 bases, with 10 bases left in between. This CDR3 region has 14 residues. The CDR3 reads CASSPDSRNYGYTF. DNA of the CDR3: TGTGCCAGCTCACCCGACAGTCGAAACTATGGCTACACCTTC.

The chain employs TRBV5-5 and TRBJ2-1, with 8 bases aligning to TRBD1. The germline V gene has CDR1 SGHKS and CDR2 YYEKEE (reference sequence). The CDR3 is 16 residues long. Trimming cost V 3 bases and J 2 bases; bases outside gene matches: 7. The CDR3 DNA reads as TGTGCCAGCAGCTCGAAGACAGGGGCCCCCTACAATGAGCAGTTCTTC. Its translation is CASSSKTGAPYNEQFF.

V is TRBV6-5 and J is TRBJ2-1; D unresolved. Trimming took 0 bases from V and 8 from J, leaving 8 bases between them. Germline-derived CDR1 and CDR2 are MNHEY and SVGAGI. The CDR3 has 13 residues. CDR3 DNA sequence: TGTGCCAGCAGTTACTCCCCAGGCGATGAGCAGTTCTTC. Translated: CASSYSPGDEQFF.

The J gene is TRBJ2-7, the V gene TRBV28; TRBD1 matches 8 bases. Germline loops: CDR1 MDHEN, CDR2 SYDVKM. CDR3 length equals 14 residues. Unmatched junction bases numbered 5, after V lost 3 bases and J lost 4 bases. CDR3 DNA: TGTGCCAGCAGTTTGTCAGGGGGCAAGTACGAGCAGTACTTC. Amino acid sequence: CASSLSGGKYEQYF.

This clonotype was recorded once. J is TRBJ2-5 and V is TRBV25-1; 9 nucleotides align to TRBD1. J gave up 0 bases and V 4 bases, and 3 bases lay outside the gene matches. The CDR3 is made up of 15 amino acids. Germline-derived CDR1 and CDR2 are MGHDK and SYGVNS. CDR3 DNA: TGTGCCAGCAGTGGCGGACAGGGGTACCAAGAGACCCAGTACTTC. Amino acid sequence: CASSGGQGYQETQYF.

Here the CDR3 reads CSASLAGGLETQYF. The DNA for the CDR3 is TGCAGTGCTAGCTTAGCGGGGGGGCTGGAGACCCAGTACTTC. The V and J genes are TRBV20-1 and TRBJ2-7; 11 bases match TRBD2. The end of the DNA aligns better with TRBJ2-5, so the J call may be wrong. CDR1 and CDR2 from the germline V gene are DFQATT and SNEGSKA (reference sequence). There are 14 residues in the CDR3.

This clonotype was observed a few times. J is TRBJ2-1 and V is TRBV20-1, with D possibly TRBD2 on 5 matching bases. The CDR3 totals 16 residues. Germline V gives CDR1 DFQATT, CDR2 SNEGSKA (reference sequence). Trimming took off 3 bases at V and 0 bases at J, with 15 bases between the two ends. The CDR3 DNA reads as TGCAGTGCTAGGGATTTTTCGGGAACCTCCTACAATGAGCAGTTCTTC. This codes for CSARDFSGTSYNEQFF.

The chain joins TRBV6-5 to TRBJ1-2, with D unclear. This CDR3 is built from 15 residues. In germline, CDR1 is MNHEY, CDR2 SVGAGI. V gave up 6 bases and J gave up 2 bases, with 16 bases separating them. CDR3 DNA sequence: TGTGCCAGCAGCTATACAAGACCGGGAAACTATGGCTACACCTTC. Translated: CASSYTRPGNYGYTF.

This clonotype turned up a few times. The rearrangement uses TRBV27 and TRBJ1-2; D unresolved. In germline, CDR1 is MNHEY, CDR2 SMNVEV (reference sequence). The germline V and J ends were trimmed by 2 bases and 10 bases, with 14 bases remaining between them. The CDR3 contains 13 residues. The CDR3 DNA is TGTGCCAGCAGTTTAAATTGGGGAAGTGACTACACCTTC. Amino acid sequence: CASSLNWGSDYTF.

DNA of the CDR3: TGTGCCAGCAGTTACGGAGGGGACAATGAGCAGTTCTTC. The encoded protein is CASSYGGDNEQFF. This chain links TRBV6-5 with TRBJ2-1; maybe TRBD2 (6 bases). Per the germline V gene, CDR1 is MNHEY and CDR2 is SVGAGI. The V gene lost 2 bases and the J gene lost 5 bases, with 7 bases spanning the gap. The CDR3 is 13 residues long.

The gene calls are TRBV3-1 and TRBJ2-1, with D perhaps TRBD2 (6 bases). CDR3 size: 15 residues. The V and J ends lost 0 bases and 5 bases respectively, with 11 bases between them. The germline V gene has CDR1 LGHDT and CDR2 YNNKEL (reference sequence). Here the CDR3 reads CASSQDQAGNNEQFF. CDR3 coding DNA: TGTGCCAGCAGCCAAGATCAGGCGGGAAACAATGAGCAGTTCTTC.

The rearrangement joins TRBV5-1 to TRBJ2-1, with 11 bases fitting TRBD2. The CDR3 is made up of 18 amino acids. CDR1 is SGHRS and CDR2 is YFSETQ in the germline V gene. J lost 6 bases, V lost 0 bases, and 11 bases had no gene match. The DNA of the CDR3 is TGCGCCAGCAGCTTGGCGACCCTTACTAGCGGGAGTCTCAATGAGCAGTTCTTC. Translated, it gives CASSLATLTSGSLNEQFF.

This clonotype appeared a single time. The rearrangement uses TRBV6-2 or TRBV6-3 and TRBJ2-3; 7 nucleotides agree with TRBD2. This CDR3 is built from 16 residues. Losses at the gene ends were 0 bases for V and 2 bases for J; bases not matched to a gene: 5. Looked up from germline, CDR1 is MNHEY and CDR2 is SVGEGT. The CDR3 protein is CASSYSLGLHTDTQYF. In DNA form, the CDR3 reads TGTGCCAGCAGTTACTCTTTGGGACTACACACAGATACGCAGTATTTT.